This is a list of T cell receptor beta chains from one sample in a study of identical twins. TCRdb analysed the 5' RACE reads with MiXCR anew, one entry per CDR3 protein. The sample contains roughly 540,000 distinct CDR3 sequences, around 20% of which appear only once. The same sample was also used in a study of T cells expressing NK-cell markers.

The specimen sequenced was CD4+ T cells sorted from blood. The receptors were gathered from a woman younger than 30 in good health. Both conserved end residues are part of each CDR3.

cdr3_aa: CASSLPSSGNEQFF; j_call: TRBJ2-1; v_call: TRBV5-1
cdr3_aa: CSVSMEEGNYGYTF; j_call: TRBJ1-2; v_call: TRBV20-1
cdr3_aa: CASSRTTGEKLFF; j_call: TRBJ1-4; v_call: TRBV12-3/TRBV12-4
cdr3_aa: CASSLRGPF; j_call: TRBJ1-2; v_call: TRBV7-9
cdr3_aa: CSATLTGPEQYF; j_call: TRBJ2-7; v_call: TRBV20-1
cdr3_aa: CSVGEWTGLNGYTF; j_call: TRBJ1-2; v_call: TRBV29-1
cdr3_aa: CASSYSIERPTFF; j_call: TRBJ1-1; v_call: TRBV6-5
cdr3_aa: CASSRTGGARAEAFF; j_call: TRBJ1-1; v_call: TRBV6-5
cdr3_aa: CSASSPADTQYF; j_call: TRBJ2-3; v_call: TRBV20-1
cdr3_aa: CASSLSADEQYF; j_call: TRBJ2-7; v_call: TRBV18
cdr3_aa: CASRTRTSGSTYNEQFF; j_call: TRBJ2-1; v_call: TRBV12-3/TRBV12-4
cdr3_aa: CASRWKGQPQHF; j_call: TRBJ1-5; v_call: TRBV12-3/TRBV12-4
cdr3_aa: CASSQVGHEQFF; j_call: TRBJ2-1; v_call: TRBV4-2
cdr3_aa: CASSRGVRQSIYEQYF; j_call: TRBJ2-7; v_call: TRBV6-1
cdr3_aa: CATTSEGLGEAFF; j_call: TRBJ1-1; v_call: TRBV7-9
cdr3_aa: CSVEEQESSGANVLTF; j_call: TRBJ2-6; v_call: TRBV29-1
cdr3_aa: CASSKAARNNEQFF; j_call: TRBJ2-1; v_call: TRBV7-2
cdr3_aa: CSVETSGRYEQYF; j_call: TRBJ2-7; v_call: TRBV29-1